This T cell receptor (beta chain) was obtained from a study of CD8 T cells in ankylosing spondylitis. A quantitative 5'-RACE method, one with molecular barcodes, was used to make TCR beta libraries. MiXCR, applied by TCRdb to the 5' RACE reads, yields one record per CDR3 protein. Of approximately 200,000 distinct CDR3 sequences listed, roughly 13% are singletons. The CDR3 contains 16 residues. From germline, CDR1 is MNHNS and CDR2 SASEGT. V lost 7 bases to trimming and J lost 6 bases; unmatched junction nucleotides: 7. This receptor was identified in a female donor with ankylosing spondylitis or in good health (not recorded which). The source material was blood, either unsorted or a sorted T cell fraction (not recorded which). The chain uses TRBV6-1 and TRBJ2-1; 15 positions agree with TRBD2. The CDR3 DNA is TGTGCCAGCATAGGGGTGGGACTAGCGGGAGGCAATGAGCAGTTCTTC. Translated: CASIGVGLAGGNEQFF.